Each of the 17 T cell receptor beta chains below was sequenced from the same sample in a study of T cells in Graves' hyperthyroidism and ophthalmopathy. TCR beta CDR3 region amplification was performed from RNA transcripts. Initially, a first-round RT-PCR of the TCR CDR3 employed the HTBI primer set. TCRdb re-analysed the multiplex PCR reads in MiXCR, keeping a single row per CDR3 protein. The data show about 410,000 distinct CDR3 sequences, roughly 15% seen once. Sequenced: blood. Receptors were obtained from a woman between 25 and 40 years old with Graves' ophthalmopathy.

This clonotype was detected many times. This rearrangement joins TRBV6-1 to TRBJ2-7, with TRBD2 as a possible D gene (5 bases). This CDR3 contains 15 residues. The V end lost 7 bases, the J end lost 3 bases, and 19 bases lay between the germline ends. Germline V gives CDR1 MNHNS, CDR2 SASEGT. CDR3 protein: CASTPGWGLVYEQYF. The DNA for the CDR3 is TGTGCCAGCACCCCGGGGTGGGGTCTAGTCTACGAGCAGTACTTC.

There are many counts of this clonotype. The V and J genes are TRBV7-6 and TRBJ2-1; TRBD2 matches at 11 bases. Trimming took 1 base from V and 10 from J; bases not matched to a gene: 9. This CDR3 spans 16 amino acids. Germline V CDR1 and CDR2: SGHVS, FNYEAQ. DNA for the CDR3: TGTGCCAGCAGCTTAGGGGGTCTAGCGGGGGGAGGGGAGCAGTTCTTC. It specifies CASSLGGLAGGGEQFF.

This clonotype has ten or more counts. The chain is built from TRBV11-2 and TRBJ2-7; D possibly corresponds to TRBD1 (5 bases). Looked up from germline, CDR1 is SGHAT and CDR2 is FQNNGV. This CDR3 comprises 12 residues. The V end lost 3 bases, the J end lost 3 bases, and 6 bases lay between the germline ends. The CDR3 nucleotides are TGTGCCAGCAGCTTCGACAGCTACGAGCAGTACTTC. This encodes CASSFDSYEQYF.

This clonotype was counted at least ten times. The chain joins TRBV6-1 to TRBJ2-1; D remains unclear. V was cut by 6 bases and J by 7 bases, with 13 bases left in between. The CDR3 consists of 13 residues. Germline V gene lookup returns CDR1 MNHNS and CDR2 SASEGT. CDR3 coding DNA: TGTGCCAGCAGGGAACTCCCTCCTAATGAGCAGTTCTTC. Translation: CASRELPPNEQFF.

The sample holds many counts of this clonotype. This sequence joins TRBV11-2 and TRBJ2-1; the D gene is possibly TRBD1 (6 bases). The CDR3 sequence is 14 residues long. The V and J ends lost 0 bases and 6 bases respectively, with 9 bases between them. Germline loops: CDR1 SGHAT, CDR2 FQNNGV. CDR3 sequence (DNA): TGTGCCAGCAGCTTAGACTTGGACAGCAATGAGCAGTTCTTC. The encoded protein is CASSLDLDSNEQFF.

At least ten counts were recorded for this clonotype. The chain combines TRBV20-1 with TRBJ1-5, with D possibly TRBD1 on 6 matching bases. This CDR3 is 13 amino acids long. The V end lost 4 bases, the J end lost 9 bases, and 16 bases lay between the germline ends. The germline V gene has CDR1 DFQATT and CDR2 SNEGSKA (reference sequence). CDR3 residues: CSAIQGPGWPQHF. CDR3 nucleotide sequence: TGCAGTGCTATCCAGGGGCCGGGGTGGCCCCAGCATTTT.

The chain combines TRBV6-1 with TRBJ1-4; D possibly corresponds to TRBD1 (5 bases). Trimming pared 2 bases from V and 4 bases from J, leaving 11 bases between. The length of the CDR3 is 15 residues. Germline V gene data show CDR1 as MNHNS and CDR2 as SASEGT. CDR3 DNA sequence: TGTGCCAGCAGTGAACGACAGCCAATTAATGAAAAACTGTTTTTT. It codes for CASSERQPINEKLFF.

This clonotype occurred many times. The chain couples TRBV12-3 or TRBV12-4 to TRBJ1-1; no clear D gene. The germline V and J ends were trimmed by 6 bases and 2 bases, with 13 bases remaining between them. This CDR3 contains 14 residues. Written as DNA, the CDR3 is TGTGCCAGCAGAATAAGTGGGAAAAACACTGAAGCTTTCTTT. Amino acids: CASRISGKNTEAFF.

The CDR3 bases are TGTGCCAGCAGTTCTCGACAGGTTATTAGCAATCAGCCCCAGCATTTT. Amino acid sequence: CASSSRQVISNQPQHF. The chain combines TRBV28 with TRBJ1-5; D may be TRBD1 (6 bases). Trimming took 4 bases from V and 0 from J, leaving 13 bases between them. Germline V gene data show CDR1 as MDHEN and CDR2 as SYDVKM. The CDR3 runs 16 residues.

This clonotype was picked up many times. The rearrangement joins TRBV27 to TRBJ2-7; 9 bases fit TRBD1. Germline loops: CDR1 MNHEY, CDR2 SMNVEV (reference sequence). The ends lost 0 bases at V and 5 bases at J; junction bases unmatched: 11. The CDR3 length is 17 residues. CDR3 amino acids: CASSLSDAGTGHNEQYF. CDR3 DNA sequence: TGTGCCAGCAGTTTATCTGATGCCGGGACAGGGCATAACGAGCAGTACTTC.

This clonotype was counted at least ten times. This sequence joins TRBV30 and TRBJ2-7; D not resolved. Germline-derived CDR1 and CDR2 are GTSNPN and SVGIG (reference sequence). The CDR3 is made up of 12 amino acids. The V end lost 4 bases, the J end lost 2 bases, and 9 bases lay between the germline ends. This CDR3 reads CAWTGETYEQYF. As DNA, the CDR3 is TGTGCCTGGACAGGAGAGACCTACGAGCAGTACTTC.

The chain recombines TRBV20-1 with TRBJ2-3, with 10 bases aligning to TRBD2. CDR1 and CDR2 from the germline V gene are DFQATT and SNEGSKA (reference sequence). The CDR3 totals 13 residues. V trimming: 6 bases; J trimming: 4 bases; junction bases outside the gene matches: 4. As DNA, the CDR3 is TGCAGTGCCCGAGGACTAGCGGCAGATACGCAGTATTTT. It specifies CSARGLAADTQYF.

This clonotype was recorded at least ten times. This rearrangement joins TRBV20-1 to TRBJ1-2; D uncertain. The CDR3 covers 12 residues. In germline, CDR1 is DFQATT, CDR2 SNEGSKA (reference sequence). V lost 0 bases and J lost 7, with 9 bases in between. CDR3 DNA: TGCAGTGCTAGAGAGGAGGGCCGTGGCTACACCTTC. Translating it yields CSAREEGRGYTF.

The chain has TRBV14 and TRBJ1-2; D is ambiguous. This CDR3 comprises 15 residues. Trimming shortened V by 6 bases and J by 3 bases, and 17 bases separated the two germline ends. Germline CDR1 and CDR2: SGHDN and FVKESK. CDR3 nucleotide sequence: TGTGCCAGCAGTCAGTATAGGGCCCCGGACTATGGCTACACCTTC. This gives the protein CASSQYRAPDYGYTF. Full variable domain (missing parts from reference TRBV14 and TRBJ1-2): EAGVTQFPSHSVIEKGQTVTLRCDPISGHDNLYWYRRVMGKEIKFLLHFVKESKQDESGMPNNRFLAERTGGTYSTLKVQPAELEDSGVYFCASSQYRAPDYGYTFGSGTRLTVV.

In its sample, this clonotype was seen many times. The chain has TRBV15 and TRBJ2-1; TRBD1 or TRBD2 may be the D gene (5 bases each). Trimming removed 0 bases from V and 0 bases from J, with 15 bases in between. CDR1 is LNHNV and CDR2 is YYDKDF in the germline V gene (reference sequence). The CDR3 runs to 18 residues. The CDR3 region is CATSRDPGTGSSYNEQFF. In nucleotides, the CDR3 is TGTGCCACCAGCAGAGACCCCGGGACGGGCAGCTCCTACAATGAGCAGTTCTTC.

This clonotype was counted at least ten times. The chain couples TRBV6-1 to TRBJ1-6, with D perhaps matching TRBD1 (5 bases). This CDR3 comprises 15 residues. V lost 5 bases and J 9 bases, leaving 17 bases between the germline ends. Germline CDR1 MNHNS, CDR2 SASEGT. The CDR3 nucleotides read TGTGCCAGCAGTCAGGGAGTCTTGGGGAGTTCACCCCTCCACTTT. It encodes CASSQGVLGSSPLHF.

This clonotype was counted many times. The chain carries TRBV4-1 and TRBJ2-2, with D uncertain. This CDR3 region has 12 residues. V lost 2 bases and J lost 6, with 4 bases in between. Looked up from germline, CDR1 is MGHRA and CDR2 is YSYEKL. As DNA, the CDR3 is TGCGCCAGCAGCCAATGGTCCGGGGAGCTGTTTTTT. Translation: CASSQWSGELFF.